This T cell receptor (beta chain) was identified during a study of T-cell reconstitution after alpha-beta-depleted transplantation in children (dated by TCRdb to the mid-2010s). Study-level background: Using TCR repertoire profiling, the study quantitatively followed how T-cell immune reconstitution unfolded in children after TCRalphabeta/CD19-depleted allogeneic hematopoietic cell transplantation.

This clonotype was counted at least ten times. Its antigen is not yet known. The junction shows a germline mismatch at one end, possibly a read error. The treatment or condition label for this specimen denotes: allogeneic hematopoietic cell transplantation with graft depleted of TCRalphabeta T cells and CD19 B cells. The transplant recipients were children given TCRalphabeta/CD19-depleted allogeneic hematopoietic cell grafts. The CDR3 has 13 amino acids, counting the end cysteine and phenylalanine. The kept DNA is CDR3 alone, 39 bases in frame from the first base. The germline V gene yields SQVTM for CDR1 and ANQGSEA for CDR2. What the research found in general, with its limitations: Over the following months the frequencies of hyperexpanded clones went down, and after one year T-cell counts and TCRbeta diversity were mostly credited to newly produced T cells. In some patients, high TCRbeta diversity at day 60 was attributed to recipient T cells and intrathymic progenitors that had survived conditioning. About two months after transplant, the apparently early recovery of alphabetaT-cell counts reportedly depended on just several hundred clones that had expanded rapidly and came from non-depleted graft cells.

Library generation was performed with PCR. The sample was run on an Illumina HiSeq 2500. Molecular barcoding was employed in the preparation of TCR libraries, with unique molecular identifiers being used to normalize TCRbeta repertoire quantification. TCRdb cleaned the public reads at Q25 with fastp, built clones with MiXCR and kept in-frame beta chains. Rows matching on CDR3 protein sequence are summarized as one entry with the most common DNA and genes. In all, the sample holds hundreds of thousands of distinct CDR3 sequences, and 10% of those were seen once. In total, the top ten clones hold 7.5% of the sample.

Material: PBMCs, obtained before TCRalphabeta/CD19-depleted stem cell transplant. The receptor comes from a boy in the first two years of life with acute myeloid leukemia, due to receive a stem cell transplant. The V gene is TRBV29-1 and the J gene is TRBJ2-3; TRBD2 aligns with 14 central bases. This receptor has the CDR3 CSVRRLAGGPGPF. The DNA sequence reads TGCAGCGTTCGAAGACTAGCGGGAGGGCCTGGTCCCTTT.